One T cell receptor (beta chain) is described in this entry. As processed by the authors: Reference gene primer amplification gave estimated nucleated cell counts. Here immunoSEQ multiplex PCR was the method, and the copy in TCRdb shows in-frame clones only, minus some. The V and J calls and clone size are taken from that table; D and trimming were inferred from the DNA. This sample has some 250,000 clones, with about four fifths found just once. The record originates from a study of blood T cell repertoires in COVID-19. Study-wide background: Some COVID-19 samples were acute and others convalescent; all came from the United States, Italy and Spain. Sources were T cells, B-cell-depleted T cells, or PBMCs; the material itself was cDNA or gDNA.

This CDR3 region has 14 residues. Trimming shortened V by 5 bases and J by 2 bases, and 12 bases separated the two germline ends. The germline V gene has CDR1 MRHNA and CDR2 SNTAGT. V and J are TRBV6-4 and TRBJ1-2, with a tentative D call TRBD1 (6 bases). This clonotype was obtained from a woman aged 18-35 years with acute or convalescent COVID-19. Material: peripheral blood. The DNA for the CDR3 is TGTGCCAGCAGTCCCCATAGGGGGAACTATGGCTACACCTTC. Amino acid sequence: CASSPHRGNYGYTF.